The next 18 T cell receptor beta chains were all read from a single sample in a study of blood T cell repertoires in COVID-19. Produced via immunoSEQ multiplex PCR; TCRdb's table is partial and in-frame only. Of about 44,000 clones in the sample, about 90% were seen once. The sequenced sample consisted of peripheral blood. These TCRs come from a woman of 80 years or more in a cohort sampled during active or convalescent COVID-19.

This clone was counted a single time. This chain uses TRBV28 with TRBJ2-7; maybe TRBD1 (6 bases). The CDR3 extends over 13 amino acids. The ends were cut back, 0 bases at V and 6 bases at J, with 9 bases in the middle. Germline values: CDR1 MDHEN, CDR2 SYDVKM. DNA of the CDR3: TGTGCCAGCAGTTTATGGGGGGCTAGCGAGCAGTACTTC. Its protein is CASSLWGASEQYF.

The chain is built from TRBV19 and TRBJ1-1, with D maybe TRBD1 (6 bases). Trimming removed 2 bases from V and 7 bases from J, with 26 bases in between. Germline-derived CDR1 and CDR2 are LNHDA and SQIVND (reference sequence). This CDR3 is 18 amino acids long. For the CDR3, the DNA is TGTGCCAGTAGTATATCGTTCCCAACGGCGGGCAGGGGTGATGAAGCTTTCTTT. It codes for CASSISFPTAGRGDEAFF.

The V and J genes are TRBV4-1 and TRBJ1-2; TRBD1 agrees at 11 bases. The germline CDR1 and CDR2 sequences are MGHRA and YSYEKL. The V and J ends lost 1 base and 5 bases, in that order; junction bases with no gene match: 3. The CDR3 contains 15 residues. The CDR3 DNA reads TGCGCCAGCAGCCAAGGGACAGGGGGCGGTTATGGCTACACCTTC. Translating gives CASSQGTGGGYGYTF.

The chain links TRBV7-2 to TRBJ1-1; 7 positions agree with TRBD1. Trimming at V came to 3 bases and at J to 3 bases, leaving 4 bases not matched to a gene. Germline loops: CDR1 SGHTA, CDR2 FQGNSA. CDR3 length: 14 residues. The CDR3 DNA reads TGTGCCAGCAGCTTCCTGACAGGGTACACTGAAGCTTTCTTT. Residues: CASSFLTGYTEAFF.

The rearrangement links TRBV10-3 to TRBJ2-1, with D perhaps matching TRBD2 (8 bases). V lost 3 bases, J lost 6 bases, and 24 bases lay in between. In germline, CDR1 is ENHRY, CDR2 SYGVKD. The CDR3 loop spans 18 amino acids. Here the CDR3 DNA reads TGTGCCATCAGTGACGACAGGGTAGGGACTAGAAACCTCAATGAGCAGTTCTTC. Translated, it gives CAISDDRVGTRNLNEQFF.

The rearrangement links TRBV5-1 to TRBJ1-1; D not certain. CDR1 and CDR2 (germline): SGHRS, YFSETQ. This CDR3 is 15 amino acids long. With 1 base removed from V and 1 base from J, the gap between germline ends came to 11 bases. The CDR3 protein is CASSLSGRTNTEAFF. For the CDR3, the DNA is TGCGCCAGCAGCTTGTCTGGCAGAACGAACACTGAAGCTTTCTTT.

This chain joins TRBV7-6 and TRBJ2-1; 9 positions match TRBD2. Germline CDR1 SGHVS, CDR2 FNYEAQ. The V and J ends lost 5 bases and 4 bases, in that order; junction bases with no gene match: 6. The CDR3 extends over 15 amino acids. CDR3 nucleotide sequence: TGTGCCAGCAGCCCTCGGCGGGGGGGATACAATGAGCAGTTCTTC. Encoded protein: CASSPRRGGYNEQFF.

This chain connects TRBV30 to TRBJ2-6; TRBD1 agrees at 7 bases. Germline CDR1 and CDR2: GTSNPN and SVGIG (reference sequence). With V trimmed by 1 base and J by 11 bases, 2 bases remained unmatched. The CDR3 loop spans 12 amino acids. The CDR3 DNA reads as TGTGCCTGGAGTGGGGACAGTGACGTCCTGACTTTC. Amino acids: CAWSGDSDVLTF.

CDR3: CASGHPRRNQPQHF. DNA for the CDR3: TGTGCCAGTGGCCACCCACGAAGAAATCAGCCCCAGCATTTT. This sequence joins TRBV19 and TRBJ1-5; D remains ambiguous. The CDR3 contains 14 residues. Germline CDR1 is LNHDA and CDR2 is SQIVND (reference sequence). V gave up 8 bases and J gave up 4 bases, with 15 bases separating them.

The rearrangement joins TRBV7-9 to TRBJ1-4; D ambiguous. This CDR3 is built from 15 residues. CDR1 SEHNR and CDR2 FQNEAQ come from the germline V gene (reference sequence). V lost 1 base and J 4 bases, leaving 10 bases between the germline ends. This CDR3 is CASSLVRGVNEKLFF. CDR3 DNA sequence: TGTGCCAGCAGCTTAGTCCGGGGAGTTAATGAAAAACTGTTTTTT.

The chain combines TRBV2 with TRBJ2-1; D is ambiguous. Germline CDR1 reads SNHLY; CDR2 reads FYNNEI. The CDR3 totals 14 residues. V lost 0 bases and J 6 bases, leaving 9 bases between the germline ends. CDR3 nucleotides: TGTGCCAGCAGTGAAGCCTTAGCAATCAATGAGCAGTTCTTC. This translates into CASSEALAINEQFF.

The chain joins TRBV6-6 to TRBJ2-7; 7 bases line up with TRBD1. V lost 7 bases to trimming and J lost 3 bases; unmatched junction nucleotides: 9. The CDR3 is 14 amino acids. Germline V gene lookup returns CDR1 MNHNY and CDR2 SVGAGI (reference sequence). Here the CDR3 reads CASKSRTGVYEQYF. The CDR3 bases are TGTGCCAGCAAATCTAGGACAGGCGTCTACGAGCAGTACTTC.

In DNA, the CDR3 is TGCGCCAGCAGCCAAGCGAGAGGCTCCTACGAGCAGTACTTC. Residues: CASSQARGSYEQYF. The chain links TRBV4-1 to TRBJ2-7; the D is unclear. The CDR3 extends over 14 amino acids. Trimming removed 1 base at V and 0 bases at J, with 7 bases between. Per germline, CDR1 MGHRA and CDR2 YSYEKL.

J is TRBJ2-7 and V is TRBV5-4, with 8 positions matching TRBD1. Per the germline V gene, CDR1 is SGHNT and CDR2 is YYREEE (reference sequence). The CDR3 is 15 residues long. With 1 base clipped from V and 5 bases from J, the junction kept 8 bases outside the gene matches. The CDR3 nucleotides read TGTGCCAGCAGCTTGATGGCAGGGGGCCAGAACGAGCAGTACTTC. This encodes CASSLMAGGQNEQYF.

The chain combines TRBV5-1 with TRBJ2-5; no clear D gene. V was clipped by 0 bases and J by 3 bases, with 6 bases between them. The germline V gene has CDR1 SGHRS and CDR2 YFSETQ. The CDR3 has 13 amino acids. CDR3 residues: CASSLVSEETQYF. DNA of the CDR3: TGCGCCAGCAGCTTGGTTTCAGAAGAGACCCAGTACTTC.

V usage is TRBV7-2 and J usage is TRBJ1-2; 9 bases are a match to TRBD1. CDR1 is SGHTA, CDR2 FQGNSA, per germline. V gave up 1 base and J gave up 4 bases; unmatched junction bases: 7. The CDR3 is made up of 16 amino acids. Written as DNA, the CDR3 is TGTGCCAGCAGCTTAGATTGGGGACAGGGTGTCTATGGCTACACCTTC. This gives the protein CASSLDWGQGVYGYTF.

The V and J genes are TRBV11-3 and TRBJ2-7; maybe TRBD2 (6 bases). Trimming pared 4 bases from V and 4 bases from J, leaving 14 bases between. The germline V gene encodes CDR1 SGHNT and CDR2 YENEEA. This CDR3 has 14 residues. For the CDR3, the DNA is TGTGCCAGCAGCTCTAGCGTTAGAGGGTACGAGCAGTACTTC. Translated: CASSSSVRGYEQYF.

The V call is TRBV24-1, the J call TRBJ2-5; TRBD1 is a possible D gene (6 bases). CDR1 and CDR2 from the germline V gene are KGHDR and SFDVKD. This CDR3 region has 14 residues. V lost 9 bases to trimming and J lost 6 bases, with 19 bases between them. The CDR3 loop is CATESTGTGQTQYF. Here the CDR3 DNA reads TGTGCCACCGAGAGTACAGGGACCGGACAGACCCAGTACTTC.